This T cell receptor (beta chain) derives from a study of T-cell reconstitution after alpha-beta-depleted transplantation in children. Using unique molecular identifiers, the investigators prepared the TCRbeta library. TCRdb called the PCR reads again in MiXCR, with one record for every CDR3 protein. The table includes around 250,000 distinct CDR3 sequences, around 9.6% detected once. The CDR3 length is 14 residues. Trimming cost V 6 bases and J 8 bases, with 18 bases left between them. Germline assignment: CDR1 SGHKS and CDR2 YYEKEE (reference sequence). The chain joins TRBV5-5 to TRBJ2-1, with D tentatively TRBD2 (5 bases). The source is a human donor who donated a stem cell graft to a child with SCID. Sequencing used PBMCs from the stem cell graft donor, obtained from the stem cell graft. The CDR3 here is CASIFGELRDEQFF. In nucleotides, the CDR3 is TGTGCCAGCATTTTTGGCGAGCTGAGGGATGAGCAGTTCTTC. The full variable domain, in which reference TRBV5-5 and TRBJ2-1 provide the parts outside the CDR3, is DAGVTQSPTHLIKTRGQQVTLRCSPISGHKSVSWYQQVLGQGPQFIFQYYEKEERGRGNFPDRFSARQFPNYSSELNVNALLLGDSALYLCASIFGELRDEQFFGPGTRLTVL.